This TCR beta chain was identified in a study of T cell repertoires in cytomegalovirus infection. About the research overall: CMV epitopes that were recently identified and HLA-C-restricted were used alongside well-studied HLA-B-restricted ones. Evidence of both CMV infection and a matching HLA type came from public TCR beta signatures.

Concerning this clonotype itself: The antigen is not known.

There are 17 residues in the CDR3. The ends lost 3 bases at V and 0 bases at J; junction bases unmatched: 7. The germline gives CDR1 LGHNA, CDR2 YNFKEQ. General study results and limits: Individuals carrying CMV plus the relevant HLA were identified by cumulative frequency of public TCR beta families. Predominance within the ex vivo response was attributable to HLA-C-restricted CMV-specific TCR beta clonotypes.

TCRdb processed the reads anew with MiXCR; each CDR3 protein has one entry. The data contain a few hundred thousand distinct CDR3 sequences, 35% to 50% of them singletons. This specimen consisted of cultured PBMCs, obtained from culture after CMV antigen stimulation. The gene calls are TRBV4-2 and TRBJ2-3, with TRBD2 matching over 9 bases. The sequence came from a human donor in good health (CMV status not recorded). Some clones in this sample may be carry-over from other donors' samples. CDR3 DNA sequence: TGTGCCAGCAGCCAGATTGCGGGGGGGGGAAGCACAGATACGCAGTATTTT. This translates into CASSQIAGGGSTDTQYF.